Following are 5 T cell receptor beta chains from one sample sequenced in a study of cytomegalovirus exposure and HLA in healthy donors. The PCR contained 60 Vbeta and 13 Jbeta primers. Sequencing was performed with immunoSEQ multiplex PCR; in TCRdb, only in-frame clones are kept and a portion is missing. The table has 160,000 or so clones, 70% to 80% seen once; the top ten hold about 1.3%. Sample: PBMCs. The receptors originated from a man aged 60 to 75 in good health and CMV-seronegative.

V and J are TRBV25-1 and TRBJ2-3; D perhaps matches TRBD2 (6 bases). Trimming left V 6 bases short and J 4 bases short, with 14 bases between. Germline CDR1 MGHDK, CDR2 SYGVNS. This CDR3 contains 14 residues. The CDR3 coding sequence is TGTGCCAGCAGCGGACTAAGTTCCCCAGATACGCAGTATTTT. It translates to CASSGLSSPDTQYF.

The rearrangement links TRBV10-1 to TRBJ2-7; D uncertain. V was trimmed by 8 bases and J by 1 base, leaving 12 bases between them. The CDR3 has 13 residues. The germline V gene encodes CDR1 WNHNN and CDR2 SYGVQD (reference sequence). CDR3 nucleotide sequence: TGCGCCAGCGGATCAACAGATTCCTACGAGCAGTACTTC. Protein product: CASGSTDSYEQYF.

The chain recombines TRBV4-1 with TRBJ2-2; D gene uncertain. V lost 1 base, J lost 7 bases, and 10 bases lay in between. Germline CDR1 is MGHRA and CDR2 is YSYEKL. This CDR3 has 14 residues. The CDR3 DNA reads as TGCGCCAGCAGCCAAGTACTCTACGTCGGGGAGCTGTTTTTT. Translation: CASSQVLYVGELFF.

The chain carries TRBV7-9 and TRBJ2-1, with 8 bases fitting TRBD2. The CDR3 extends over 15 amino acids. V was clipped by 5 bases and J by 1 base; unmatched bases: 4. CDR1 is SEHNR, CDR2 FQNEAQ, per germline (reference sequence). The CDR3 DNA is TGTGCCAGCAGCGGCGGACTAGCTTCCTACAATGAGCAGTTCTTC. Protein product: CASSGGLASYNEQFF.

V and J are TRBV5-1 and TRBJ2-1; the match to TRBD2 covers 13 bases. From germline, CDR1 is SGHRS and CDR2 YFSETQ. This CDR3 is 17 amino acids long. After removal of 5 bases from V and 0 bases from J, the junction contained 5 bases not matched to a gene. CDR3 in DNA: TGCGCCAGCAGTGGACTAGCGGGGGTGAGCTCCTACAATGAGCAGTTCTTC. This gives the protein CASSGLAGVSSYNEQFF.